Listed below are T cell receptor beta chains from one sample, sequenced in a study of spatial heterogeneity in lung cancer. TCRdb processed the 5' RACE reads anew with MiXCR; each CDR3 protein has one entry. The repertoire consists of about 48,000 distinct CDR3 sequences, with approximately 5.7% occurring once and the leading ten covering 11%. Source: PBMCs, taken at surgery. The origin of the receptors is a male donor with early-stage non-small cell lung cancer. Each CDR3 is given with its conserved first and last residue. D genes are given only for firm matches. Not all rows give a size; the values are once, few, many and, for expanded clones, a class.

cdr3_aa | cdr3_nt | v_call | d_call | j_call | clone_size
CASSWGQSNTGELFF | TGTGCCAGCAGCTGGGGACAATCGAACACCGGGGAGCTGTTTTTT | TRBV6-2/TRBV6-3 | . | TRBJ2-2 | many
CASSSRIAGGSSGANVLTF | TGCGCCAGCAGCTCCAGAATAGCGGGGGGGAGCTCTGGGGCCAACGTCCTGACTTTC | TRBV5-1 | TRBD2 | TRBJ2-6 | many
CAWSPKWAGYYNEQFF | TGTGCCTGGAGTCCCAAGTGGGCGGGATATTACAATGAGCAGTTCTTC | TRBV30 | . | TRBJ2-1 | few
CASSLPSLAGAGDTQYF | TGCGCCAGCAGCTTGCCATCCCTGGCGGGAGCGGGAGATACGCAGTATTTT | TRBV5-1 | TRBD2 | TRBJ2-3 | many
CASSPARAGTRIREQFF | TGTGCCAGCAGCCCCGCTAGAGCGGGAACAAGGATCCGGGAGCAGTTCTTC | TRBV28 | TRBD2 | TRBJ2-1 | many
CASSVLAGGSYEQYF | TGTGCCAGCAGCGTACTAGCGGGAGGCTCCTACGAGCAGTACTTC | TRBV7-2 | TRBD2 | TRBJ2-7 | many
CAISGDRGGEQYF | TGTGCCATCAGTGGGGACAGGGGAGGCGAGCAGTACTTC | TRBV10-3 | TRBD1 | TRBJ2-7 | many
CSARDMTSGTRSYNEQFF | TGCAGTGCTAGAGATATGACTAGCGGGACCCGCTCCTACAATGAGCAGTTCTTC | TRBV20-1 | TRBD2 | TRBJ2-1 | .
CASSQDQGSYNEQFF | TGCGCCAGCAGCCAAGATCAGGGGAGCTACAATGAGCAGTTCTTC | TRBV4-1 | . | TRBJ2-1 | many
CATSDLEWRNEQFF | TGTGCCACCAGTGATTTGGAATGGCGGAATGAGCAGTTCTTC | TRBV24-1 | . | TRBJ2-1 | medium-sized